This is a list of T cell receptor beta chains from one sample in a study of cytomegalovirus exposure and HLA in healthy donors. The repertoire was sequenced with immunoSEQ multiplex PCR; TCRdb's copy has only in-frame clones and lacks some. This sample has more than 100,000 clones; roughly 9% occur once, and the top ten carry roughly 6.4%. Sequencing input: PBMCs. The receptors originated from a woman between 40 and 50 years old in good health and CMV-seropositive. CDR3s include the opening cysteine and the closing phenylalanine or tryptophan. Fields, in order: CDR3 DNA, CDR3 protein, clone size, J gene, D gene, V gene. A D gene is named only where the DNA matches it firmly. Not all rows give a size; the values are once, few, many and, for expanded clones, a class.

DNA: TGTGCCACCAGCAGAGGTGGTGAGCGGGGGCTCCGCGAGCAGTACTTC
CDR3: CATSRGGERGLREQYF
size: NA
J: TRBJ2-7
D: TRBD2
V: TRBV15

DNA: TGTGCCAGCAGCCGAGGGCAGATTCTTCATCAGCCCCAGCATTTT
CDR3: CASSRGQILHQPQHF
size: few
J: TRBJ1-5
D: NA
V: TRBV5-8

DNA: TGTGCCAGTAGTTCCCAGCGGGGGCTTAACAATGAGCAGTTCTTC
CDR3: CASSSQRGLNNEQFF
size: NA
J: TRBJ2-1
D: TRBD2
V: TRBV19

DNA: TGTGCCAGCAGTGGTCGGGGGGGAGGGCATTTT
CDR3: CASSGRGGGHF
size: NA
J: TRBJ1-5
D: NA
V: TRBV6-1

DNA: TGCGCCAGCAGCCAAGGGCGGGGGGCCTATGGCTACACCTTC
CDR3: CASSQGRGAYGYTF
size: NA
J: TRBJ1-2
D: NA
V: TRBV4-3

DNA: TGTGCCAGCAGCTTGGTCAGGGCGAGCTCCTACGAGCAGTACTTC
CDR3: CASSLVRASSYEQYF
size: NA
J: TRBJ2-7
D: NA
V: TRBV5-4

DNA: TGTGCCAGCAGTGAAGCGTGGCTAGCGGGTAACTACAATGAGCAGTTCTTC
CDR3: CASSEAWLAGNYNEQFF
size: NA
J: TRBJ2-1
D: TRBD2
V: TRBV2

DNA: TGTGCCAGCAGCCGACTAGAAGCTAGCACAGATACGCAGTATTTT
CDR3: CASSRLEASTDTQYF
size: NA
J: TRBJ2-3
D: NA
V: TRBV7-3

DNA: TGTGCCAGCAGTCGGTCTGGAAACACCATATATTTT
CDR3: CASSRSGNTIYF
size: NA
J: TRBJ1-3
D: NA
V: TRBV9

DNA: TGCGCCAGCAGCAGCAGCATACAGGGGGTAGGGACTGAAGCTTTCTTT
CDR3: CASSSSIQGVGTEAFF
size: NA
J: TRBJ1-1
D: TRBD1
V: TRBV5-1

DNA: TGCGCCAGCAGCTTGGGGCTCGAGACCCAGTACTTC
CDR3: CASSLGLETQYF
size: NA
J: TRBJ2-5
D: NA
V: TRBV5-1

DNA: TGTGCCATCAGCGCAGGGAAGGGGAGGGAAGAGACCCAGTACTTC
CDR3: CAISAGKGREETQYF
size: few
J: TRBJ2-5
D: TRBD2
V: TRBV10-3

DNA: TGTGCCATCAGTGTTCAGGGTTCCCATGGCTACACCTTC
CDR3: CAISVQGSHGYTF
size: NA
J: TRBJ1-2
D: NA
V: TRBV10-3

DNA: TGTGCCAGCAGCTTAGAGCAGCGACTGAACACTGAAGCTTTCTTT
CDR3: CASSLEQRLNTEAFF
size: many
J: TRBJ1-1
D: NA
V: TRBV7-6

DNA: TGCGCCAGCAGCTTGGGGGCAGGGGGCACTGAAGCTTTCTTT
CDR3: CASSLGAGGTEAFF
size: NA
J: TRBJ1-1
D: TRBD1
V: TRBV5-1

DNA: TGTGCCAGCGAGTTTAATGAAAAACTGTTTTTT
CDR3: CASEFNEKLFF
size: few
J: TRBJ1-4
D: NA
V: TRBV25-1

DNA: TGCGCCAGCAGTAGAGCGACAGGGGGTTCTAGCACAGATACGCAGTATTTT
CDR3: CASSRATGGSSTDTQYF
size: NA
J: TRBJ2-3
D: TRBD1
V: TRBV4-3

DNA: TGTGCCAGCAGTAACGGACAGGGGTGGGACACTGAAGCTTTCTTT
CDR3: CASSNGQGWDTEAFF
size: NA
J: TRBJ1-1
D: TRBD1
V: TRBV6-5

DNA: TGTGCCAGTAGTATGCCGGCGGGACAGGGATTCACAGATACGCAGTATTTT
CDR3: CASSMPAGQGFTDTQYF
size: NA
J: TRBJ2-3
D: TRBD1
V: TRBV19

DNA: TGTGCCAGCAGTGAACCACAGGGTATACTTAGCAATCAGCCCCAGCATTTT
CDR3: CASSEPQGILSNQPQHF
size: few
J: TRBJ1-5
D: NA
V: TRBV6-1

DNA: TGTGCCAGCAGCAATAGCAGGGATTCACCCCTCCACTTT
CDR3: CASSNSRDSPLHF
size: few
J: TRBJ1-6
D: NA
V: TRBV14

DNA: TGTGCCAGCAGCCCTCTCGCGGAGACCCAGTACTTC
CDR3: CASSPLAETQYF
size: NA
J: TRBJ2-5
D: NA
V: TRBV7-2

DNA: TGTGCCAGCAGCTCGGACCCCGGGCGGGACGAGCAGTACTTC
CDR3: CASSSDPGRDEQYF
size: NA
J: TRBJ2-7
D: NA
V: TRBV5-4

DNA: TGTGCCAGCAGCCCCGGACTAGCGGGGGGGCCCAACACCGGGGAGCTGTTTTTT
CDR3: CASSPGLAGGPNTGELFF
size: few
J: TRBJ2-2
D: TRBD2
V: TRBV5-4

DNA: TGTGCCAGCAGTTACGGGACTAGCGGGGCAGATACGCAGTATTTT
CDR3: CASSYGTSGADTQYF
size: few
J: TRBJ2-3
D: TRBD2
V: TRBV6-6